This T cell receptor (beta chain) was recovered during a study of response to subunit inactivated influenza vaccine. Whole-study findings and limits: New T cells are recruited in small numbers by each seasonal influenza vaccination, according to the authors' suggestion.

Each CDR3 protein is one row after TCRdb ran MiXCR on the RT-PCR reads. The repertoire has 150,000 or so distinct CDR3 sequences, approximately 10% of them found once; the top ten carry 9.5% to 15%. V gave up 6 bases and J gave up 1 base, with 10 bases separating them. Per the germline V gene, CDR1 is MDHEN and CDR2 is SYDVKM. This CDR3 has 14 amino acids. Remarks on this clonotype: Its matching antigen is unknown.

Specimen: non-naive T cells sorted from PBMCs, collected about 40 days after vaccination. The clonotype originates from a man aged 50-59 years who received an inactivated influenza vaccine. The J gene is TRBJ2-4, the V gene TRBV28; D might be TRBD1 (6 bases). CDR3 in amino acids: CASRGGSAKNIQYF. The CDR3 coding sequence is TGTGCCAGCAGAGGGGGATCGGCCAAAAACATTCAGTACTTC.